The 26 T cell receptor beta chains in this list originate from one sample, sequenced in a study of blood T cell repertoires in COVID-19. Assay used: immunoSEQ multiplex PCR; TCRdb lists only in-frame clones, some missing. The sample records approximately 77,000 clones, about 80% being singletons. Sequenced: peripheral blood. The source of these receptors is a woman in her seventies with acute or convalescent COVID-19.

The rearrangement joins TRBV5-1 to TRBJ2-2; 8 nucleotides agree with TRBD2. CDR1 is SGHRS, CDR2 YFSETQ, per germline. The CDR3 consists of 17 residues. With V trimmed by 4 bases and J by 2 bases, 10 bases remained unmatched. The CDR3 spells CASSRRPRTSNTGELFF. CDR3 coding DNA: TGCGCCAGCAGCCGGAGGCCGAGGACTAGCAACACCGGGGAGCTGTTTTTT.

The chain recombines TRBV24-1 with TRBJ2-3, with TRBD1 matching 12 bases. This CDR3 has 17 residues. Losses at the gene ends were 3 bases for V and 3 bases for J; bases not matched to a gene: 6. From germline, CDR1 is KGHDR and CDR2 SFDVKD. CDR3: CATSDGTGGPGTDTQYF. The CDR3 DNA reads as TGTGCCACCAGTGATGGGACAGGGGGCCCTGGAACAGATACGCAGTATTTT.

V is TRBV5-1 and J is TRBJ1-4, with D possibly matching TRBD1 (5 bases). Germline CDR1 SGHRS, CDR2 YFSETQ. Trimming removed 4 bases from V and 8 bases from J, with 18 bases in between. The CDR3 has 15 amino acids. For the CDR3, the DNA is TGCGCCAGCAGCCCGGGGAGGGGCAGTCGGGAAAAACTGTTTTTT. Its protein is CASSPGRGSREKLFF.

The gene calls are TRBV2 and TRBJ1-2; TRBD1 matches 9 bases. V dropped 7 bases and J dropped 5; count of bases not matched to a gene: 8. The CDR3 contains 14 residues. Germline CDR1 is SNHLY and CDR2 is FYNNEI. This CDR3 reads CASTPQGAFYGYTF. The CDR3 DNA follows: TGTGCCAGCACCCCACAGGGGGCTTTTTATGGCTACACCTTC.

The chain couples TRBV5-1 to TRBJ2-7; D is possibly TRBD1 (5 bases). V lost 5 bases, J lost 5 bases, and 11 bases lay in between. Germline V gene sequence: CDR1 SGHRS, CDR2 YFSETQ. This CDR3 region has 12 residues. The CDR3 DNA sequence: TGCGCCAGCAGGGGGCTAAGAAACGAGCAGTACTTC. It is translated as CASRGLRNEQYF.

This clone turned up a few times. The V gene is TRBV9, the J gene TRBJ2-5; unclear D gene. Trimming shortened V by 1 base and J by 2 bases, and 15 bases separated the two germline ends. This CDR3 region has 16 residues. Germline-derived CDR1 and CDR2 are SGDLS and YYNGEE. DNA of the CDR3: TGTGCCAGCAGCGTAAACCCTACTCGCGGACAAGAGACCCAGTACTTC. Amino acid sequence: CASSVNPTRGQETQYF.

This rearrangement joins TRBV27 to TRBJ1-6; maybe TRBD1 (5 bases). V was shortened by 10 bases and J by 9 bases, with 16 bases between the two germline ends. The length of the CDR3 is 13 residues. Germline assignment: CDR1 MNHEY and CDR2 SMNVEV (reference sequence). This chain's CDR3 is CATRTGASSPLHF. CDR3 DNA: TGTGCCACCAGAACAGGTGCAAGTTCACCCCTCCACTTT.

The chain links TRBV5-1 to TRBJ2-3; the D gene is possibly TRBD2 (7 bases). The V and J ends lost 2 bases and 4 bases respectively, with 14 bases between them. Germline V gene lookup returns CDR1 SGHRS and CDR2 YFSETQ. The CDR3 contains 15 residues. The CDR3, as DNA: TGCGCCAGCAGCTTAGGGGGGGGCCCGTCAGATACGCAGTATTTT. Protein sequence: CASSLGGGPSDTQYF.

The chain links TRBV10-1 to TRBJ2-2; D is perhaps TRBD2 (6 bases). Germline V CDR1 and CDR2: WNHNN, SYGVQD (reference sequence). The CDR3 has 14 residues. V lost 7 bases and J 1 base, leaving 10 bases between the germline ends. The CDR3 loop reads CASTEGGNTGELFF. In nucleotides, the CDR3 is TGCGCCAGCACAGAGGGAGGGAACACCGGGGAGCTGTTTTTT.

The chain joins TRBV5-5 to TRBJ1-2; D not resolved. Trimming removed 3 bases at V and 5 bases at J, with 8 bases between. CDR3 length equals 12 residues. Germline CDR1 and CDR2: SGHKS and YYEKEE (reference sequence). This CDR3 is CASSSEGYGYTF. The CDR3 region has the DNA TGTGCCAGCAGCTCCGAGGGTTATGGCTACACCTTC.

The rearrangement links TRBV11-3 to TRBJ1-6; a weak D match, TRBD1 (5 bases). Trimming cost V 3 bases and J 0 bases, with 9 bases left between them. The germline V gene has CDR1 SGHNT and CDR2 YENEEA. The CDR3 extends over 16 amino acids. This CDR3 reads CASSFRQSSYNSPLHF. The CDR3 DNA is TGTGCCAGCAGCTTCAGACAGAGCTCCTATAATTCACCCCTCCACTTT.

V and J are TRBV7-2 and TRBJ1-3, with 8 bases aligning to TRBD1. V gave up 3 bases and J gave up 4 bases; unmatched junction bases: 11. Per germline, CDR1 SGHTA and CDR2 FQGNSA. The CDR3 is made up of 17 amino acids. The CDR3 bases are TGTGCCAGCAGCTTCCCGTCGGCAGGGGGCAACGGAAACACCATATATTTT. Its translation is CASSFPSAGGNGNTIYF.

This clone turned up a few times. Other DNA sequences within the sample encode an identical CDR3. The gene calls are TRBV5-4 and TRBJ2-7; D perhaps matches TRBD2 (6 bases). V gave up 3 bases and J gave up 2 bases, with 15 bases separating them. The CDR3 runs to 15 residues. CDR1 and CDR2 from the germline V gene are SGHNT and YYREEE (reference sequence). Written as DNA, the CDR3 is TGTGCCAGCAGCTGGGGGTTGGGGGGTACCTACGAGCAGTACTTC. Its translation: CASSWGLGGTYEQYF.

There are a few counts of this clone. The V gene is TRBV19, the J gene TRBJ1-2, with D perhaps matching TRBD1 (5 bases). V was clipped by 5 bases and J by 4 bases, with 8 bases between them. Looked up from germline, CDR1 is LNHDA and CDR2 is SQIVND (reference sequence). The CDR3 is made up of 12 amino acids. The CDR3 region has the DNA TGTGCCAGTAGTCAGGGAGGCTATGGCTACACCTTC. Residues: CASSQGGYGYTF. The full variable domain, with the rest looked up from reference TRBV19 and TRBJ1-2, is DGGITQSPKYLFRKEGQNVTLSCEQNLNHDAMYWYRQDPGQGLRLIYYSQIVNDFQKGDIAEGYSVSREKKESFPLTVTSAQKNPTAFYLCASSQGGYGYTFGSGTRLTVV.

The DNA of the CDR3 is TGTGCCAGCTCACCAACGGCCGGGGAGCCACCCCTCCACTTT. Protein sequence: CASSPTAGEPPLHF. V is TRBV18 and J is TRBJ1-6; D remains ambiguous. V was pared by 2 bases and J by 11 bases, with 13 bases between. Germline V gene lookup returns CDR1 KGHSH and CDR2 LQKENI. The CDR3 runs to 14 residues.

This chain joins TRBV9 and TRBJ1-1; possibly TRBD1 for D (5 bases). Germline-derived CDR1 and CDR2 are SGDLS and YYNGEE. Trimming took off 4 bases at V and 3 bases at J, with 16 bases between the two ends. This CDR3 contains 15 residues. The chain's CDR3 is CASSPPAGLDTEAFF. The CDR3 DNA reads as TGTGCCAGCAGCCCCCCGGCGGGGCTGGACACTGAAGCTTTCTTT.

The genes are TRBV24-1 and TRBJ2-1, with unresolved D. V was trimmed by 7 bases and J by 4 bases, leaving 10 bases between them. The CDR3 is made up of 13 amino acids. Germline V CDR1 and CDR2: KGHDR, SFDVKD. CDR3 in DNA: TGTGCCACCAGCCAACGCGGATACAATGAGCAGTTCTTC. Translated: CATSQRGYNEQFF.

V and J are TRBV15 and TRBJ2-7, with D maybe TRBD1 (6 bases). Germline assignment: CDR1 LNHNV and CDR2 YYDKDF (reference sequence). This CDR3 has 12 amino acids. V was shortened by 3 bases and J by 6 bases, with 9 bases between the two germline ends. Here the CDR3 DNA reads TGTGCCACCAGCAGCAGGGGTTTCGAGCAGTACTTC. The encoded protein is CATSSRGFEQYF.

The rearrangement links TRBV7-6 to TRBJ2-5; TRBD2 is a possible D gene (6 bases). CDR3 size: 16 residues. V lost 5 bases to trimming and J lost 4 bases, with 20 bases between them. Per germline, CDR1 SGHVS and CDR2 FNYEAQ. CDR3 region: CASSPDPGPRGETQYF. The CDR3 DNA reads TGTGCCAGCAGCCCTGATCCGGGACCGCGGGGAGAGACCCAGTACTTC.

This chain connects TRBV9 to TRBJ2-3; 7 positions match TRBD2. Germline V lookup: CDR1 SGDLS, CDR2 YYNGEE. The trim removed 3 bases at V and 5 bases at J, leaving 12 bases unmatched. The CDR3 has 16 amino acids. The CDR3 protein is CASSARPGLGLDTQYF. DNA of the CDR3: TGTGCCAGCAGCGCGAGACCCGGACTAGGTTTAGATACGCAGTATTTT. Full variable domain (rest looked up from reference TRBV9 and TRBJ2-3): DSGVTQTPKHLITATGQRVTLRCSPRSGDLSVYWYQQSLDQGLQFLIQYYNGEERAKGNILERFSAQQFPDLHSELNLSSLELGDSALYFCASSARPGLGLDTQYFGPGTRLTVL.

The J gene is TRBJ2-3, the V gene TRBV24-1, with 11 bases that match TRBD2. CDR3 length: 16 amino acids. After removal of 5 bases from V and 4 bases from J, the junction contained 7 bases not matched to a gene. Germline CDR1 and CDR2: KGHDR and SFDVKD. The CDR3: CATSGQTSGKADTQYF. The CDR3, as DNA: TGTGCCACCAGTGGCCAGACTAGCGGGAAGGCAGATACGCAGTATTTT.

The rearrangement uses TRBV18 and TRBJ1-3, with TRBD1 as a possible D gene (5 bases). This CDR3 is 16 amino acids long. V was trimmed by 3 bases and J by 0 bases, leaving 12 bases between them. Germline CDR1 reads KGHSH; CDR2 reads LQKENI. This CDR3 reads CASSPRTPGSGNTIYF. Written as DNA, the CDR3 is TGTGCCAGCTCACCCCGGACACCCGGCTCTGGAAACACCATATATTTT.

The CDR3 is CASRPGGAYGYTF. The DNA for the CDR3 is TGTGCCAGCAGACCAGGGGGTGCCTATGGCTACACCTTC. The chain carries TRBV28 and TRBJ1-2; 7 nucleotides agree with TRBD1. This CDR3 has 13 residues. Germline CDR1 and CDR2: MDHEN and SYDVKM. V shed 6 bases and J 4 bases; nucleotides not matched to a gene: 5.

The chain employs TRBV19 and TRBJ2-7; 7 nucleotides match TRBD2. CDR3 size: 13 residues. Germline trimming cut 4 bases from V and 4 bases from J; bases unmatched to any gene: 4. Germline CDR1 is LNHDA and CDR2 is SQIVND (reference sequence). In nucleotides, the CDR3 is TGTGCCAGTAGTACCTCAGCGGGGTACGAGCAGTACTTC. As protein: CASSTSAGYEQYF. Together with reference TRBV19 and TRBJ2-7, the CDR3 gives the full variable domain: DGGITQSPKYLFRKEGQNVTLSCEQNLNHDAMYWYRQDPGQGLRLIYYSQIVNDFQKGDIAEGYSVSREKKESFPLTVTSAQKNPTAFYLCASSTSAGYEQYFGPGTRLTVT.

The V call is TRBV7-7, the J call TRBJ1-4; 10 bases are shared with TRBD1. CDR3 size: 15 residues. With 5 bases clipped from V and 5 bases from J, the junction kept 5 bases outside the gene matches. Germline assignment: CDR1 SSHAT and CDR2 FNYEAQ (reference sequence). CDR3 protein: CASSPGQGGNEKLFF. The CDR3 DNA sequence: TGTGCCAGCAGCCCAGGACAGGGGGGGAATGAAAAACTGTTTTTT.

The genes are TRBV20-1 and TRBJ1-2; D not certain. Trimming cost V 5 bases and J 5 bases, with 9 bases left between them. The CDR3 spans 11 residues. The V gene's germline CDR1 is DFQATT and CDR2 SNEGSKA (reference sequence). The CDR3 DNA is TGCAGTGCTGGTAGCGCATATGGCTACACCTTC. Protein product: CSAGSAYGYTF.